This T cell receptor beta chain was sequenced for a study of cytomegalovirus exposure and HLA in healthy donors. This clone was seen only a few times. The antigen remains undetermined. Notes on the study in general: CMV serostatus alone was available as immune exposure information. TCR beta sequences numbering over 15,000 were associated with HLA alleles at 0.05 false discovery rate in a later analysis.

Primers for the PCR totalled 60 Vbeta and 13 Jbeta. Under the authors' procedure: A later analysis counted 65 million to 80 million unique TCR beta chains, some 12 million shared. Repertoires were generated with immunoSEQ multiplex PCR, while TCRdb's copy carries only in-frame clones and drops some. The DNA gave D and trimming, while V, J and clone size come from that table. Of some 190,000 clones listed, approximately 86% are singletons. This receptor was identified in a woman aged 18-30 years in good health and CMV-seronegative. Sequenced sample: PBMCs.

The CDR3 DNA sequence: TGCGCCAGCAGCTTGGACACAGGGTACACCGGGGAGCTGTTTTTT. Protein: CASSLDTGYTGELFF. The chain is built from TRBV5-1 and TRBJ2-2, with a possible D match to TRBD1 (6 bases). CDR1 and CDR2 (germline): SGHRS, YFSETQ. V shed 0 bases and J shed 3 bases, with 9 bases lying between them. The CDR3 consists of 15 residues.